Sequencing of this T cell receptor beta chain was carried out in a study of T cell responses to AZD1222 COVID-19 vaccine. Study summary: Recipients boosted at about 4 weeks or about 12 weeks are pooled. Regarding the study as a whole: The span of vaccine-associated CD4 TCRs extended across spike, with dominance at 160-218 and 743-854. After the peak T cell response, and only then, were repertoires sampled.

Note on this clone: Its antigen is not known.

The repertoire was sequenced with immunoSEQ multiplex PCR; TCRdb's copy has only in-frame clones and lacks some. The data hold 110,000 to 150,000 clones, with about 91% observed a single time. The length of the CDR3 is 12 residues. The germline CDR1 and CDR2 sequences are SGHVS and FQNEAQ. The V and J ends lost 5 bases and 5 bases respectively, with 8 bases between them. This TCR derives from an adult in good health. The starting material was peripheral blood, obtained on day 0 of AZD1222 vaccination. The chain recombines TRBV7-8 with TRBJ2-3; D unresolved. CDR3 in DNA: TGTGCCAGCAGCATCTTCGTAGATACGCAGTATTTT. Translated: CASSIFVDTQYF.